This TCR beta chain was sequenced during a study of molecular identifiers for immune sequencing clone quantification. Sorted cells numbering about 19,000 to 1,000,000, with 10%, 30% or 50% RNA, yielded the naive CD8 libraries. In this sample, this clonotype turned up a few times. TCRdb re-called the PCR reads with MiXCR, one entry per CDR3 protein. The sample has about half a million distinct CDR3 sequences; around 21% are singletons. This CDR3 is 15 amino acids long. Germline V gene data show CDR1 as WSHSY and CDR2 as SAAADI. Trimming shortened V by 3 bases and J by 5 bases, and 15 bases separated the two germline ends.

The sample consisted of naive CD8+ T cells from blood, with Jurkat cell RNA spiked in. Subset noted: FACS-sorted CD8+CD4-CCR7+CD45RA+ naive T cells. The chain combines TRBV10-2 with TRBJ2-3; D ambiguous. The source of this sequence is a human donor in good health. Some libraries in this study had Jurkat cell RNA spiked in. This chain's CDR3 is CASSDWAFTEDTQYF. The CDR3 DNA reads as TGCGCCAGCAGTGACTGGGCTTTTACTGAAGATACGCAGTATTTT.